One sample yielded the 16 T cell receptor beta chains listed below, sequenced in a study of shared clonotypes between healthy human individuals. Profiled with immunoSEQ multiplex PCR; TCRdb holds only in-frame clones, not every one. The data contain 450,000 to 600,000 clones, roughly 78% of them seen just once; the ten biggest clones take up 10% to 15%. The sequenced sample was PBMCs. These receptors were collected from a woman aged 40 to 50 in good health. Some clones in this sample may be carry-over from other donors' samples.

The V call is TRBV5-1, the J call TRBJ1-1; the match to TRBD1 covers 7 bases. The germline CDR1 and CDR2 sequences are SGHRS and YFSETQ. Trimming at V came to 5 bases and at J to 5 bases, leaving 18 bases not matched to a gene. The CDR3 totals 17 residues. The CDR3 loop reads CASSFGRGGLGRTEAFF. The DNA for the CDR3 is TGCGCCAGCAGTTTCGGTAGAGGGGGCCTGGGAAGGACTGAAGCTTTCTTT. Using reference TRBV5-1 and TRBJ1-1 for the parts outside the CDR3, the full variable domain is KAGVTQTPRYLIKTRGQQVTLSCSPISGHRSVSWYQQTPGQGLQFLFEYFSETQRNKGNFPGRFSGRQFSNSRSEMNVSTLELGDSALYLCASSFGRGGLGRTEAFFGQGTRLTVV.

The chain joins TRBV18 to TRBJ2-4; D gene ambiguous. The CDR3 covers 16 residues. Trimming cost V 3 bases and J 0 bases, with 12 bases left between them. Per germline, CDR1 KGHSH and CDR2 LQKENI. The CDR3 here is CASSPANSLAKNIQYF. The CDR3 nucleotides are TGTGCCAGCTCACCGGCTAACAGCCTAGCCAAAAACATTCAGTACTTC.

The rearrangement uses TRBV6-1 and TRBJ1-5; 9 positions agree with TRBD1. V was pared by 7 bases and J by 2 bases, with 6 bases of the junction left unmatched. Germline CDR1 reads MNHNS; CDR2 reads SASEGT. The CDR3 has 15 residues. The CDR3 DNA follows: TGTGCCAGCACAATCCGGGACAGGGGCAATCAGCCCCAGCATTTT. Encoded protein: CASTIRDRGNQPQHF.

The gene calls are TRBV25-1 and TRBJ2-1; D call uncertain. Germline V gene sequence: CDR1 MGHDK, CDR2 SYGVNS. CDR3 size: 11 residues. Trimming cost V 5 bases and J 10 bases, with 9 bases left between them. The CDR3 spells CASSRTGEQFF. As DNA, the CDR3 is TGTGCCAGCAGTCGGACGGGCGAGCAGTTCTTC.

This clone was observed once. This chain connects TRBV29-1 to TRBJ2-7, with 9 bases matching TRBD2. With V trimmed by 1 base and J by 6 bases, 1 base remained unmatched. CDR3 size: 12 residues. Germline lookup yields CDR1 SQVTM and CDR2 ANQGSEA. The CDR3 region has the DNA TGCAGCGTTGAAGGAGCGGGAGGCGAGCAGTACTTC. The encoded protein is CSVEGAGGEQYF.

The chain recombines TRBV7-9 with TRBJ2-5; D is possibly TRBD2 (6 bases). The end of the DNA aligns better with TRBJ2-7, so the J call may be wrong. In germline, CDR1 is SEHNR, CDR2 FQNEAQ (reference sequence). The CDR3 is made up of 14 amino acids. CDR3 loop: CASTTGGKSYEQYF. The CDR3 DNA follows: TGTGCCAGCACCACTGGGGGGAAATCCTACGAGCAGTACTTC.

J is TRBJ1-3 and V is TRBV11-2; D remains unclear. This CDR3 is 12 amino acids long. Germline CDR1 is SGHAT and CDR2 is FQNNGV. V lost 4 bases, J lost 5 bases, and 6 bases lay in between. The chain's CDR3 is CASSYYRNTIYF. As DNA, the CDR3 is TGTGCCAGCAGCTACTACAGAAACACCATATATTTT.

The chain carries TRBV27 and TRBJ2-7, with TRBD1 matching over 7 bases. The CDR3 loop spans 15 amino acids. The germline gives CDR1 MNHEY, CDR2 SMNVEV (reference sequence). The J segment lost 3 bases and the V segment lost 5 bases, leaving 10 bases of the junction unmatched. The CDR3 sequence is CASSAPDRVGYEQYF. CDR3 sequence (DNA): TGTGCCAGCAGTGCCCCCGACAGGGTTGGCTACGAGCAGTACTTC.

This clone was found a few times. The CDR3: CACQLGDGGLFF. In nucleotides, the CDR3 is TGTGCCTGTCAGCTCGGGGATGGGGGACTGTTTTTT. This chain connects TRBV30 to TRBJ1-4; maybe TRBD1 (5 bases). Trimming shortened V by 6 bases and J by 13 bases, and 18 bases separated the two germline ends. The CDR3 is 12 residues long. Germline values: CDR1 GTSNPN, CDR2 SVGIG (reference sequence).

This clone showed up just once. The V gene is TRBV11-2, the J gene TRBJ2-5, with D unclear. Germline V gene data show CDR1 as SGHAT and CDR2 as FQNNGV. This CDR3 region has 12 residues. Between the trimmed V and J ends, which lost 7 bases and 7 bases, there was a span of 13 bases. The CDR3 here is CASKNLEVTQYF. The CDR3 bases are TGTGCCAGCAAAAACCTCGAGGTGACCCAGTACTTC.

The chain recombines TRBV7-7 with TRBJ2-1; 7 bases agree with TRBD2. V was pared by 0 bases and J by 14 bases, with 19 bases of the junction left unmatched. The CDR3 is 17 residues long. The germline CDR1 and CDR2 sequences are SSHAT and FNYEAQ (reference sequence). This chain's CDR3 is CASSLAVQIICGSREFF. Here the CDR3 DNA reads TGTGCCAGCAGCTTAGCGGTCCAAATTATATGCGGGAGTAGGGAGTTCTTC. Supplemented by reference TRBV7-7 and TRBJ2-1, the full variable domain reads GAGVSQSPRYKVTKRGQDVTLRCDPISSHATLYWYQQALGQGPEFLTYFNYEAQPDKSGLPSDRFSAERPEGSISTLTIQRTEQRDSAMYRCASSLAVQIICGSREFFGPGTRLTVL.

The chain recombines TRBV5-1 with TRBJ1-1, with 7 bases lining up with TRBD1. This CDR3 is 16 amino acids long. J was trimmed by 2 bases and V by 1 base; bases with no gene match: 8. Per the germline V gene, CDR1 is SGHRS and CDR2 is YFSETQ. CDR3 protein: CASSLLSGTANTEAFF. The CDR3 coding sequence is TGCGCCAGCAGCTTGCTCTCCGGGACAGCTAACACTGAAGCTTTCTTT.

V gene TRBV5-4 combines with J gene TRBJ2-7; 7 nucleotides match TRBD1. Germline CDR1 and CDR2: SGHNT and YYREEE (reference sequence). J was trimmed by 3 bases and V by 1 base; bases with no gene match: 1. This CDR3 spans 13 amino acids. The CDR3 spells CASSLRQGYEQYF. The DNA for the CDR3 is TGTGCCAGCAGCTTGAGACAGGGCTACGAGCAGTACTTC.

The chain links TRBV19 to TRBJ1-2; D ambiguous. The CDR3 sequence is 14 residues long. CDR1 and CDR2 (germline): LNHDA, SQIVND (reference sequence). V was pared by 0 bases and J by 5 bases, with 10 bases between. The CDR3 sequence is CASSIETLRYGYTF. The DNA of the CDR3 is TGTGCCAGTAGTATAGAGACCCTCCGGTATGGCTACACCTTC.

The rearrangement links TRBV15 to TRBJ1-5; no reliable D call. The CDR3 has 13 amino acids. Trimming cost V 6 bases and J 6 bases, with 12 bases left between them. CDR1 is LNHNV and CDR2 is YYDKDF in the germline V gene (reference sequence). Here the CDR3 DNA reads TGTGCCACCAGTTTGACTATCCGTCAGCCCCAGCATTTT. As protein: CATSLTIRQPQHF.

V gene TRBV27 combines with J gene TRBJ2-1; possible D gene TRBD2, 6 bases. The germline V gene encodes CDR1 MNHEY and CDR2 SMNVEV (reference sequence). The CDR3 has 16 residues. V was cut by 6 bases and J by 3 bases, with 18 bases left in between. The CDR3 here is CASRKGTSQIYNEQFF. The DNA for the CDR3 is TGTGCCAGCAGGAAGGGGACTTCCCAGATCTACAATGAGCAGTTCTTC.